This T cell receptor (beta chain) stems from a study of T-cell reconstitution after alpha-beta-depleted transplantation in children (dated by TCRdb to about 2016). The study in broad terms: Using TCR repertoire profiling, the study followed T-cell immune reconstitution in a quantitative way in children after TCRalphabeta/CD19-depleted allogeneic hematopoietic cell transplantation. Results the study describes overall, beyond this receptor: About two months after transplant, the apparently early recovery of alphabetaT-cell counts reportedly depended on just several hundred clones that had expanded rapidly and came from non-depleted graft cells. Hyperexpanded clone frequencies declined over subsequent months; after one year, T-cell counts and TCRbeta diversity were mostly attributed to newly produced T cells. In some patients, the high TCRbeta diversity seen at day 60 was put down to recipient T cells and intrathymic progenitors that had survived conditioning.

What the treatment or condition label conveys for this sample: allogeneic hematopoietic cell transplantation with graft depleted of TCRalphabeta T cells and CD19 B cells. The children who served as transplant recipients had been given grafts of TCRalphabeta/CD19-depleted allogeneic hematopoietic cells. V ends up 2 bases short and J 9 bases short, with an unmatched junction base count of 11. From cysteine to phenylalanine, the CDR3 is 17 amino acids long. Only the CDR3 part of the read is kept: 51 bases, read in frame from the first base. The germline V gene (reference sequence) gives CDR1 as SGHKS and CDR2 as YYEKEE. This clonotype was observed a handful of times. Its antigen is currently not known. Qualities for individual bases were not recorded, and no much larger clone is one base off. Library preparation was by PCR. Sequencing used an Illumina HiSeq 2500. TCR library preparation used molecular barcoding, with unique molecular identifiers applied to normalize quantification of the TCRbeta repertoire. TCRdb reworked the public reads: Q25 trimming with fastp, MiXCR clone assembly, productive beta chains retained. All rows with the same CDR3 protein become a single entry with the most common DNA and genes. For this sample there are 300,000 to 400,000 distinct CDR3 sequences; 23% appear just once. Roughly 11% of the sample is in the top ten clones.

This sequence originates from a male patient under 18 who had a stem cell transplant for acute lymphoblastic leukemia, so the T cells may come from the graft donor. The sequencing used PBMCs, mostly from graft donor cells, collected 180 days after TCRalphabeta/CD19-depleted stem cell transplant. The rearranged segments are TRBV5-5 and TRBJ2-1, and TRBD2 aligns with 13 junction nucleotides. The sequenced DNA is TGTGCCAGCAGCTTACCCCTAACTAGCGGGAGGGCCGGTGAGCAGTTCTTC. The encoded protein is CASSLPLTSGRAGEQFF.